These 3 T cell receptor beta chains were all obtained from the same sample, sequenced in a study of shared clonotypes between healthy human individuals. Using immunoSEQ multiplex PCR, the repertoire was profiled, and TCRdb retains in-frame clones only, with some absent. The table includes over 950,000 clones, 60% to 80% detected once. The sequenced sample consisted of memory CD4+ T cells from PBMCs. Subset in this sample: CD45RA-negative fraction. Every receptor here comes from a man younger than 35 in good health. Some clones in this sample may be carry-over from other donors' samples.

With regard to this clone: Other DNA sequences in the same sample also yield this CDR3. The chain recombines TRBV7-2 with TRBJ1-2; D unclear. From germline, CDR1 is SGHTA and CDR2 FQGNSA. Deletions cut 5 bases from V and 2 bases from J, with 6 bases between. This CDR3 comprises 12 residues. The CDR3 DNA follows: TGTGCCAGCAGCCTGACGAACTATGGCTACACCTTC. Protein product: CASSLTNYGYTF. The whole variable domain, remainder taken from reference TRBV7-2 and TRBJ1-2, is GAGVSQSPSNKVTEKGKDVELRCDPISGHTALYWYRQSLGQGLEFLIYFQGNSAPDKSGLPSDRFSAERTGGSVSTLTIQRTQQEDSAVYLCASSLTNYGYTFGSGTRLTVV.

The V call is TRBV2, the J call TRBJ1-1; D not certain. CDR3 length equals 13 residues. The V end lost 6 bases, the J end lost 2 bases, and 10 bases lay between the germline ends. CDR1 is SNHLY and CDR2 is FYNNEI in the germline V gene. CDR3 bases: TGTGCCAGCAGAGGTCAGTTCAACACTGAAGCTTTCTTT. Residues: CASRGQFNTEAFF.

V usage is TRBV5-4 and J usage is TRBJ2-3, with a tentative D call TRBD2 (6 bases). V lost 0 bases and J lost 4, with 18 bases in between. Germline V gene data show CDR1 as SGHNT and CDR2 as YYREEE (reference sequence). CDR3 size: 17 residues. The DNA for the CDR3 is TGTGCCAGCAGCTTGGTCGGGAGACTAGTCGTCCCAGATACGCAGTATTTT. Protein sequence: CASSLVGRLVVPDTQYF. The full variable domain, completed using reference TRBV5-4 and TRBJ2-3, is ETGVTQSPTHLIKTRGQQVTLRCSSQSGHNTVSWYQQALGQGPQFIFQYYREEENGRGNFPPRFSGLQFPNYSSELNVNALELDDSALYLCASSLVGRLVVPDTQYFGPGTRLTVL.